The 26 T cell receptor beta chains reported below all come from one sample, sequenced in a study of blood T cell repertoires in COVID-19. TCRdb keeps only in-frame clones here, not all; method: immunoSEQ multiplex PCR. This sample yields roughly 200,000 clones, of which around 92% are seen a single time; 3.5% to 4.5% belongs to the top ten. Material for sequencing was PBMCs or T cells enriched from blood (not recorded which). The receptors originated from a woman in her twenties or thirties with acute COVID-19.

Worth noting for this clone: One junction end disagrees with the germline gene, perhaps due to a read error. This chain uses TRBV19 with TRBJ1-1, with D hard to call. The CDR3 runs 15 residues. From germline, CDR1 is LNHDA and CDR2 SQIVND (reference sequence). This CDR3 is CASSIIERRSKGVVF. Written as DNA, the CDR3 is TGTGCCAGTAGTATTATCGAAAGGAGATCCAAAGGTGTGGTCTTT.

The chain carries TRBV5-1 and TRBJ2-1; perhaps TRBD1 as D (5 bases). The V end lost 0 bases, the J end lost 0 bases, and 19 bases lay between the germline ends. CDR3 length equals 19 residues. Per germline, CDR1 SGHRS and CDR2 YFSETQ. In DNA, the CDR3 is TGCGCCAGCAGCTTGGCTGGGCAGGGCTGGCTAAGCTCCTACAATGAGCAGTTCTTC. It encodes CASSLAGQGWLSSYNEQFF.

This clone has just one count. The CDR3 nucleotides read TGTGCCAGCAGCCCACAGACTAGCGGCTACGAGCAGTACTTC. It translates to CASSPQTSGYEQYF. This chain uses TRBV6-5 with TRBJ2-7; TRBD2 aligns across 9 bases. Germline V gene sequence: CDR1 MNHEY, CDR2 SVGAGI. The CDR3 sequence is 14 residues long. Trimming removed 6 bases from V and 3 bases from J; junction bases left unmatched: 6.

This chain joins TRBV7-2 and TRBJ2-2, with D possibly being TRBD2 (5 bases). This CDR3 spans 15 amino acids. Germline values: CDR1 SGHTA, CDR2 FQGNSA. Trimming left V 1 base short and J 1 base short, with 7 bases between. CDR3 nucleotide sequence: TGTGCCAGCAGCTTAGGCGCGGGGAACACCGGGGAGCTGTTTTTT. Amino acid sequence: CASSLGAGNTGELFF.

V gene TRBV3-1 (or the pseudogene TRBV3-2) combines with J gene TRBJ2-2; 8 bases are a match to TRBD2. Germline V CDR1 and CDR2: LGHDT, YNNKEL (reference sequence). With 8 bases clipped from V and 4 bases from J, the junction kept 6 bases outside the gene matches. The CDR3 has 14 residues. CDR3 loop: CASGAGGGTGELFF. In DNA form, the CDR3 reads TGTGCCAGCGGAGCCGGGGGGGGCACCGGGGAGCTGTTTTTT.

The gene calls are TRBV10-3 and TRBJ1-1; D gene unclear. The ends were cut back, 4 bases at V and 1 base at J, with 7 bases in the middle. This CDR3 comprises 13 residues. CDR1 is ENHRY, CDR2 SYGVKD, per germline. CDR3 DNA: TGTGCCATCAGTGGGCAGTCGAACACTGAAGCTTTCTTT. Its protein is CAISGQSNTEAFF.

The genes are TRBV4-3 and TRBJ1-5, with D hard to call. This CDR3 is 14 amino acids long. Germline assignment: CDR1 LGHNA and CDR2 YSLEER. Trimming pared 1 base from V and 4 bases from J, leaving 8 bases between. The CDR3 is CASSQGADNQPQHF. DNA of the CDR3: TGCGCCAGCAGCCAAGGTGCAGATAATCAGCCCCAGCATTTT.

CDR3 residues: CASSTDRAGNTIYF. The CDR3 DNA reads as TGTGCCAGCAGCACCGACAGGGCAGGAAACACCATATATTTT. The chain uses TRBV9 and TRBJ1-3; TRBD1 matches at 7 bases. The CDR3 covers 14 residues. V shed 4 bases and J 4 bases; nucleotides not matched to a gene: 5. The germline CDR1 and CDR2 sequences are SGDLS and YYNGEE.

The count of this clone is one. V and J are TRBV7-8 and TRBJ2-1; TRBD1 is a possible D gene (5 bases). This CDR3 contains 16 residues. Trimming stripped 5 bases from V and 1 base from J, with 15 bases between. Germline V lookup: CDR1 SGHVS, CDR2 FQNEAQ. The CDR3 spells CASSPDNWPSYNEQFF. CDR3 DNA sequence: TGTGCCAGCAGCCCGGACAACTGGCCATCCTACAATGAGCAGTTCTTC.

In its sample, this clone was seen a few times. The V gene is TRBV19, the J gene TRBJ1-1; TRBD1 is a possible D gene (6 bases). The germline CDR1 and CDR2 sequences are LNHDA and SQIVND (reference sequence). The ends were cut back, 3 bases at V and 6 bases at J, with 11 bases in the middle. CDR3 length: 13 residues. The CDR3 DNA reads TGTGCCAGTAGTATCAACAGGGATTCTGAAGCTTTCTTT. It encodes CASSINRDSEAFF.

The V call is TRBV4-1, the J call TRBJ2-1; 10 bases agree with TRBD2. The CDR3 totals 18 residues. Germline loops: CDR1 MGHRA, CDR2 YSYEKL. With V trimmed by 4 bases and J by 6 bases, 15 bases remained unmatched. As DNA, the CDR3 is TGCGCCAGCAGCCGAGGCGGATTAAGCGGGGGGGTAGGCAATGAGCAGTTCTTC. It encodes CASSRGGLSGGVGNEQFF.

This rearrangement joins TRBV18 to TRBJ1-1, with 12 bases that match TRBD1. Per germline, CDR1 KGHSH and CDR2 LQKENI. The CDR3 runs 17 residues. After removal of 0 bases from V and 0 bases from J, the junction contained 2 bases not matched to a gene. CDR3 sequence reads: CASSPPGQGAVNTEAFF. The CDR3 DNA sequence: TGTGCCAGCTCACCACCGGGACAGGGGGCGGTGAACACTGAAGCTTTCTTT.

The chain uses TRBV18 and TRBJ1-6; TRBD1 might be the D (5 bases). Germline CDR1 is KGHSH and CDR2 is LQKENI. The ends were cut back, 1 base at V and 1 base at J, with 8 bases in the middle. The CDR3 is 16 amino acids. CDR3 nucleotides: TGTGCCAGCTCACCACAGGGGCGGTCCTATAATTCACCCCTCCACTTT. This codes for CASSPQGRSYNSPLHF.

V gene TRBV5-4 combines with J gene TRBJ1-2, with D possibly matching TRBD1 (6 bases). V dropped 5 bases and J dropped 0 bases, with 14 bases sitting between them. Germline CDR1 is SGHNT and CDR2 is YYREEE (reference sequence). The CDR3 runs to 15 residues. CDR3 region: CASSLKGGANYGYTF. The DNA of the CDR3 is TGTGCCAGCAGTCTAAAAGGGGGGGCTAACTATGGCTACACCTTC.

This chain uses TRBV5-5 with TRBJ2-2, with D perhaps matching TRBD2 (6 bases). V lost 3 bases and J 2 bases, leaving 14 bases between the germline ends. CDR1 and CDR2 (germline): SGHKS, YYEKEE (reference sequence). The CDR3 runs 16 residues. The CDR3 spells CASSWEASLNTGELFF. The CDR3 nucleotides read TGTGCCAGCAGCTGGGAGGCATCCTTAAACACCGGGGAGCTGTTTTTT.

This chain connects TRBV13 to TRBJ1-1; 7 bases align to TRBD1. The CDR3 sequence is 14 residues long. Unmatched junction bases numbered 7, after V lost 6 bases and J lost 3 bases. Germline assignment: CDR1 PRHDT and CDR2 FYEKMQ (reference sequence). CDR3 sequence reads: CASRLEQGYTEAFF. The CDR3 DNA reads as TGTGCCAGCAGACTAGAACAGGGGTACACTGAAGCTTTCTTT.

The CDR3 spells CASSPGQNNQPQHF. CDR3 nucleotides: TGTGCCAGCAGCCCTGGACAGAACAATCAGCCCCAGCATTTT. J is TRBJ1-5 and V is TRBV7-9; maybe TRBD1 (6 bases). The ends were cut back, 5 bases at V and 3 bases at J, with 11 bases in the middle. Per the germline V gene, CDR1 is SEHNR and CDR2 is FQNEAQ (reference sequence). The CDR3 has 14 residues.

This chain uses TRBV3-1 (or the pseudogene TRBV3-2) with TRBJ2-4, with D uncertain. The V end lost 1 base, the J end lost 8 bases, and 21 bases lay between the germline ends. The CDR3 sequence is 17 residues long. Germline V gene lookup returns CDR1 LGHDT and CDR2 YNNKEL (reference sequence). CDR3 residues: CASSQAFSNIKLDIQYF. The DNA for the CDR3 is TGTGCCAGCAGCCAAGCCTTCTCGAACATCAAGCTAGACATTCAGTACTTC.

The chain has TRBV5-5 and TRBJ2-2; a weak D match, TRBD2 (6 bases). V shed 4 bases and J shed 4 bases, with 14 bases lying between them. CDR3 size: 15 residues. CDR1 and CDR2 from the germline V gene are SGHKS and YYEKEE (reference sequence). CDR3 bases: TGTGCCAGCAGCCCCGGGACCGGGGGCACCGGGGAGCTGTTTTTT. It encodes CASSPGTGGTGELFF.

The chain recombines TRBV6-5 with TRBJ2-3; 8 bases line up with TRBD1. V dropped 6 bases and J dropped 7; count of bases not matched to a gene: 12. CDR3 length equals 15 residues. Germline V lookup: CDR1 MNHEY, CDR2 SVGAGI. CDR3 nucleotide sequence: TGTGCCAGCAGCTCCCTCCCCGACAGGGGCCATACGCAGTATTTT. Residues: CASSSLPDRGHTQYF.

The gene calls are TRBV9 and TRBJ1-2; tentative D call: TRBD1 (6 bases). Germline V lookup: CDR1 SGDLS, CDR2 YYNGEE. Trimming shortened V by 3 bases and J by 1 base, and 13 bases separated the two germline ends. The CDR3 totals 15 residues. The CDR3 sequence: CASSDRDGYNYGYTF. The CDR3 nucleotides are TGTGCCAGCAGCGACAGGGACGGATATAACTATGGCTACACCTTC. The variable domain in full, completed from reference TRBV9 and TRBJ1-2, reads DSGVTQTPKHLITATGQRVTLRCSPRSGDLSVYWYQQSLDQGLQFLIQYYNGEERAKGNILERFSAQQFPDLHSELNLSSLELGDSALYFCASSDRDGYNYGYTFGSGTRLTVV.

The chain recombines TRBV4-1 with TRBJ2-3, with D hard to call. CDR1 is MGHRA, CDR2 YSYEKL, per germline. This CDR3 has 15 amino acids. Trimming removed 0 bases at V and 4 bases at J, with 11 bases between. DNA for the CDR3: TGCGCCAGCAGCCAAGATTGGGCCCCCCCAGATACGCAGTATTTT. Residues: CASSQDWAPPDTQYF.

The J gene is TRBJ1-5, the V gene TRBV20-1; D remains unclear. The CDR3 contains 12 residues. Trimming took off 3 bases at V and 5 bases at J, with 8 bases between the two ends. From germline, CDR1 is DFQATT and CDR2 SNEGSKA (reference sequence). The CDR3 DNA reads as TGCAGTGCTAGTGACCGGGATCAGCCCCAGCATTTT. Translated, it gives CSASDRDQPQHF.

The chain is built from TRBV3-1 (or the pseudogene TRBV3-2) and TRBJ1-3; possibly TRBD1 for D (5 bases). The CDR3 length is 15 residues. Trimming pared 1 base from V and 0 bases from J, leaving 7 bases between. The germline V gene encodes CDR1 LGHDT and CDR2 YNNKEL (reference sequence). Here the CDR3 reads CASSQGQNSGNTIYF. In DNA form, the CDR3 reads TGTGCCAGCAGCCAAGGACAGAACTCTGGAAACACCATATATTTT.

The V and J genes are TRBV5-1 and TRBJ1-2; D is unresolved. CDR1 and CDR2 from the germline V gene are SGHRS and YFSETQ. CDR3 length: 14 amino acids. The germline V and J ends were trimmed by 4 bases and 6 bases, with 16 bases remaining between them. The CDR3 coding sequence is TGCGCCAGCAGCCTGAGCGACCCAGAACATGGCTACACCTTC. Translated: CASSLSDPEHGYTF.

The chain links TRBV11-2 to TRBJ2-7; 7 bases align to TRBD2. This CDR3 region has 15 residues. Per germline, CDR1 SGHAT and CDR2 FQNNGV. V lost 0 bases to trimming and J lost 6 bases; unmatched junction nucleotides: 8. The CDR3: CASSLEGTIWTEQYF. DNA of the CDR3: TGTGCCAGCAGCTTAGAAGGGACTATCTGGACCGAGCAGTACTTC.